Below, 18 T cell receptor beta chains from the same sample are listed, as sequenced in a study of blood T cell repertoires in COVID-19. Measured with immunoSEQ multiplex PCR; TCRdb has only the in-frame clones, and not every one. The sample holds approximately 150,000 clones, about 91% seen once. Sequencing was carried out using peripheral blood. These receptors originate from a woman aged 45 to 65 with acute or convalescent COVID-19.

This clone was counted a single time. The chain is built from TRBV7-2 and TRBJ1-5; tentative D call: TRBD1 (6 bases). Trimming took 2 bases from V and 7 from J, leaving 15 bases between them. The CDR3 is made up of 15 amino acids. Germline V CDR1 and CDR2: SGHTA, FQGNSA. The CDR3 bases are TGTGCCAGCAGCTTATTAGCGGGGGCGGGCCAGCCCCAGCATTTT. Its translation: CASSLLAGAGQPQHF.

The CDR3 loop is CASSPLGGTGTQETQYF. The CDR3 nucleotides read TGTGCCAGCTCACCACTAGGAGGGACAGGGACTCAAGAGACCCAGTACTTC. This chain connects TRBV18 to TRBJ2-5; TRBD1 matches 9 bases. Germline CDR1 is KGHSH and CDR2 is LQKENI. V lost 1 base to trimming and J lost 2 bases; unmatched junction nucleotides: 8. The length of the CDR3 is 17 residues.

The V gene is TRBV7-2, the J gene TRBJ1-1, with 7 bases lining up with TRBD1. CDR1 and CDR2 from the germline V gene are SGHTA and FQGNSA. V gave up 6 bases and J gave up 1 base; unmatched junction bases: 5. The CDR3 has 14 amino acids. The DNA of the CDR3 is TGTGCCAGCAGATACGACAGGGAGAACACTGAAGCTTTCTTT. Residues: CASRYDRENTEAFF.

The V gene is TRBV7-6, the J gene TRBJ1-6, with 9 bases identical to TRBD1. Trimming at V came to 1 base and at J to 10 bases, leaving 5 bases not matched to a gene. The CDR3 length is 15 residues. Germline values: CDR1 SGHVS, CDR2 FNYEAQ. CDR3 sequence (DNA): TGTGCCAGCAGCTTAGACCGGACAGGGGTGTCACCCCTCCACTTT. As protein: CASSLDRTGVSPLHF.

The chain has TRBV6-2 or TRBV6-3 and TRBJ2-3; 7 nucleotides match TRBD2. Germline V gene sequence: CDR1 MNHEY, CDR2 SVGEGT. V trimming: 0 bases; J trimming: 4 bases; junction bases outside the gene matches: 7. This CDR3 is built from 16 residues. The CDR3 loop is CASSYSLADVADTQYF. CDR3 coding DNA: TGTGCCAGCAGTTACTCCCTAGCGGACGTAGCAGATACGCAGTATTTT.

V usage is TRBV5-1 and J usage is TRBJ2-3; tentatively, D is TRBD2 (5 bases). Trimming removed 1 base from V and 0 bases from J, with 12 bases in between. The CDR3 has 16 amino acids. The germline V gene has CDR1 SGHRS and CDR2 YFSETQ. The CDR3 loop reads CASSLIRTHSTDTQYF. CDR3 nucleotide sequence: TGCGCCAGCAGCTTGATCAGGACTCATAGCACAGATACGCAGTATTTT. The full variable domain, with the rest looked up from reference TRBV5-1 and TRBJ2-3, is KAGVTQTPRYLIKTRGQQVTLSCSPISGHRSVSWYQQTPGQGLQFLFEYFSETQRNKGNFPGRFSGRQFSNSRSEMNVSTLELGDSALYLCASSLIRTHSTDTQYFGPGTRLTVL.

This rearrangement joins TRBV6-5 to TRBJ2-7; 7 nucleotides match TRBD2. Germline loops: CDR1 MNHEY, CDR2 SVGAGI. The V segment lost 0 bases and the J segment 3 bases; nucleotides outside the gene matches: 5. This CDR3 region has 15 residues. This CDR3 reads CASSYSGGVDYEQYF. The DNA of the CDR3 is TGTGCCAGCAGTTACTCGGGGGGGGTCGACTACGAGCAGTACTTC.

The V call is TRBV11-2, the J call TRBJ2-3, with TRBD2 matching 10 bases. The germline V gene encodes CDR1 SGHAT and CDR2 FQNNGV. The CDR3 has 14 residues. V was pared by 6 bases and J by 10 bases, with 10 bases of the junction left unmatched. CDR3 sequence reads: CASRLAGATDAQYF. CDR3 bases: TGTGCCAGCAGGCTAGCGGGGGCCACGGATGCGCAGTATTTT.

The V gene is TRBV28, the J gene TRBJ1-5; no clear D gene. CDR3 length: 12 amino acids. Germline V CDR1 and CDR2: MDHEN, SYDVKM. V was clipped by 6 bases and J by 3 bases, with 6 bases between them. CDR3 sequence (DNA): TGTGCCAGCAGACAGACCAATCAGCCCCAGCATTTT. Residues: CASRQTNQPQHF.

A single count supports this clone. V usage is TRBV28 and J usage is TRBJ2-5, with D perhaps matching TRBD2 (5 bases). Deletions cut 7 bases from V and 4 bases from J, with 16 bases between. The CDR3 loop spans 14 amino acids. Germline V gene data show CDR1 as MDHEN and CDR2 as SYDVKM. This CDR3 is CASIPGGPVETQYF. DNA of the CDR3: TGTGCCAGCATCCCAGGAGGCCCGGTAGAGACCCAGTACTTC.

The rearrangement joins TRBV6-5 to TRBJ1-1; 7 nucleotides align to TRBD1. V lost 7 bases, J lost 0 bases, and 5 bases stayed unmatched. CDR3 length equals 14 residues. Germline CDR1 and CDR2: MNHEY and SVGAGI. CDR3 sequence (DNA): TGTGCCAGCACCAGGGACAGATTGAACACTGAAGCTTTCTTT. This encodes CASTRDRLNTEAFF.

This sequence joins TRBV5-6 and TRBJ1-2, with D maybe TRBD1 (5 bases). CDR1 and CDR2 (germline): SGHDT, YYEEEE. CDR3 size: 14 residues. V was pared by 0 bases and J by 2 bases, with 8 bases between. This chain's CDR3 is CASSLGGVNYGYTF. CDR3 in DNA: TGTGCCAGCAGCTTGGGGGGCGTAAACTATGGCTACACCTTC. Full variable domain (outside the CDR3, taken from reference TRBV5-6 and TRBJ1-2): DAGVTQSPTHLIKTRGQQVTLRCSPKSGHDTVSWYQQALGQGPQFIFQYYEEEERQRGNFPDRFSGHQFPNYSSELNVNALLLGDSALYLCASSLGGVNYGYTFGSGTRLTVV.

This sequence joins TRBV7-9 and TRBJ1-5; D possibly corresponds to TRBD1 (6 bases). V lost 1 base to trimming and J lost 5 bases, with 15 bases between them. The V gene's germline CDR1 is SEHNR and CDR2 FQNEAQ (reference sequence). This CDR3 is 16 amino acids long. Here the CDR3 DNA reads TGTGCCAGCAGCTTAGGCGTGGGGCCAGGGGATCAGCCCCAGCATTTT. It translates to CASSLGVGPGDQPQHF.

This clone occurred a few times. The chain couples TRBV19 to TRBJ2-1; D may be TRBD1 (5 bases). The CDR3 contains 17 residues. Trimming pared 3 bases from V and 0 bases from J, leaving 15 bases between. Germline V gives CDR1 LNHDA, CDR2 SQIVND (reference sequence). The CDR3 spells CASSIIGESFSYNEQFF. The CDR3 DNA sequence: TGTGCCAGTAGTATTATAGGGGAAAGTTTCTCCTACAATGAGCAGTTCTTC.

The chain employs TRBV24-1 and TRBJ2-7; 8 positions match TRBD1. Trimming removed 4 bases from V and 2 bases from J; junction bases left unmatched: 3. This CDR3 has 14 amino acids. Germline loops: CDR1 KGHDR, CDR2 SFDVKD. CDR3 coding DNA: TGTGCCACCAGTGACACGGGACAGGCCTACGAGCAGTACTTC. Protein: CATSDTGQAYEQYF.

This clone has a handful of counts. Other DNA sequences in the sample encode the same CDR3. The chain is built from TRBV12-3 or TRBV12-4 and TRBJ1-5, with D uncertain. With 3 bases removed from V and 7 bases from J, the gap between germline ends came to 10 bases. The CDR3 runs to 13 residues. For the CDR3, the DNA is TGTGCCAGCAGTTTTAGGGAGGAGCAGCCCCAGCATTTT. It yields the protein CASSFREEQPQHF.

This clone was observed a single time. J is TRBJ1-4 and V is TRBV7-8, with 9 bases lining up with TRBD1. The CDR3 is 15 amino acids. Germline trimming cut 4 bases from V and 5 bases from J; bases unmatched to any gene: 5. Germline CDR1 reads SGHVS; CDR2 reads FQNEAQ. CDR3 in amino acids: CASSSRQGVNEKLFF. The CDR3 coding sequence is TGTGCCAGCAGCTCTAGACAGGGGGTAAATGAAAAACTGTTTTTT. Full variable domain (remainder filled in from reference TRBV7-8 and TRBJ1-4): GAGVSQSPRYKVAKRGQDVALRCDPISGHVSLFWYQQALGQGPEFLTYFQNEAQLDKSGLPSDRFFAERPEGSVSTLKIQRTQQEDSAVYLCASSSRQGVNEKLFFGSGTQLSVL.

This chain links TRBV30 with TRBJ1-5; D remains unclear. The CDR3 has 10 residues. The V gene's germline CDR1 is GTSNPN and CDR2 SVGIG (reference sequence). Between the trimmed V and J ends, which lost 3 bases and 7 bases, there was a span of 4 bases. The CDR3 region is CAWRGQPQHF. The CDR3 DNA sequence: TGTGCCTGGAGGGGCCAGCCCCAGCATTTT.